This T cell receptor beta chain was captured by sequencing in a study of regulatory T cells in long-lasting Graves disease. CDR1 and CDR2 (germline): LGHDT, YNNKEL (reference sequence). V dropped 3 bases and J dropped 5 bases, with 22 bases sitting between them. CDR3 length: 17 amino acids. Both iRepertoire HTBI primers and Arm-PCR of CDR3 regions were used to build the TCR beta libraries. TCRdb itself ran the multiplex PCR reads through MiXCR, one entry per CDR3 protein. Among roughly 450,000 distinct CDR3 sequences listed, less than 25% were seen once. This clonotype was picked up many times. The time point denotes: persistent/refractory GD, antithyroid drugs over 5 years with positive TRAb. RNA from PBMCs was the source of the TCR library.

This chain connects TRBV3-1 to TRBJ1-1; TRBD1 is a possible D gene (5 bases). The sample consisted of peripheral blood mononuclear cells (PBMCs), taken when the disease was refractory, from a patient treated with antithyroid drugs. This sequence was found in a female donor with Graves disease. The CDR3 loop reads CASSQATIRVTVTEAFF. CDR3 nucleotide sequence: TGTGCCAGCAGCCAGGCCACGATCAGGGTCACGGTTACTGAAGCTTTCTTT. Supplemented by reference TRBV3-1 and TRBJ1-1, the full variable domain reads DTAVSQTPKYLVTQMGNDKSIKCEQNLGHDTMYWYKQDSKKFLKIMFSYNNKELIINETVPNRFSPKSPDKAHLNLHINSLELGDSAVYFCASSQATIRVTVTEAFFGQGTRLTVV.